This T cell receptor beta chain was captured by sequencing in a study of blood T cell repertoires in COVID-19. The table lists this clone with a few counts. The germline gives CDR1 LNHNV, CDR2 YYDKDF (reference sequence). Trimming stripped 0 bases from V and 5 bases from J, with 13 bases between. The CDR3 is 15 amino acids. Only in-frame clones appear in the TCRdb table, and some are missing; sequencing was by immunoSEQ multiplex PCR. The sample carries under 200,000 clones, 86% recorded once. This receptor was identified in a man aged 40-50 years with acute COVID-19. Sequenced sample: PBMCs or T cells enriched from blood (not recorded which). V gene TRBV15 combines with J gene TRBJ2-5, with D possibly being TRBD2 (6 bases). CDR3 protein: CATSRDRHRGETQYF. In DNA, the CDR3 is TGTGCCACCAGCAGAGATCGACATCGGGGGGAGACCCAGTACTTC.